The 32 T cell receptor beta chains listed next were all sequenced from one sample in a study of OX40 agonist ivuxolimab in advanced cancers. Profiling relied on immunoSEQ multiplex PCR, and the TCRdb table lists in-frame clones only, not all of them. The table has about 58,000 clones, around four fifths seen once. Sequenced here: CD4+ or CD8+ T cells sorted from blood, sampled in a trial of the OX40 agonist ivuxolimab. These receptors were obtained from an adult with an advanced solid tumor such as melanoma, head and neck, liver or kidney cancer.

This clone occurred a few times. This chain links TRBV5-1 with TRBJ2-5, with D unclear. V was trimmed by 1 base and J by 5 bases, leaving 9 bases between them. The CDR3 runs to 13 residues. The germline V gene encodes CDR1 SGHRS and CDR2 YFSETQ. The CDR3 nucleotides read TGCGCCAGCAGCTTGATAGGGATGGAGACCCAGTACTTC. It specifies CASSLIGMETQYF.

The rearrangement uses TRBV10-3 and TRBJ1-2; D unclear. This CDR3 spans 13 amino acids. Germline CDR1 is ENHRY and CDR2 is SYGVKD. Trimming shortened V by 4 bases and J by 2 bases, and 8 bases separated the two germline ends. CDR3 sequence: CAISGGENYGYTF. In nucleotides, the CDR3 is TGTGCCATCAGTGGTGGGGAAAACTATGGCTACACCTTC.

The chain has TRBV14 and TRBJ2-7; possible D gene TRBD1, 6 bases. The length of the CDR3 is 15 residues. Germline assignment: CDR1 SGHDN and CDR2 FVKESK. With 4 bases removed from V and 6 bases from J, the gap between germline ends came to 19 bases. CDR3 amino acids: CASSLPGARGSEQYF. The CDR3 nucleotides read TGTGCCAGCAGCCTCCCAGGGGCGAGGGGCTCCGAGCAGTACTTC. Full variable domain (outside the CDR3, taken from reference TRBV14 and TRBJ2-7): EAGVTQFPSHSVIEKGQTVTLRCDPISGHDNLYWYRRVMGKEIKFLLHFVKESKQDESGMPNNRFLAERTGGTYSTLKVQPAELEDSGVYFCASSLPGARGSEQYFGPGTRLTVT.

J is TRBJ2-1 and V is TRBV6-6; D is possibly TRBD2 (7 bases). CDR1 is MNHNY and CDR2 is SVGAGI in the germline V gene (reference sequence). CDR3 size: 14 residues. The ends were cut back, 8 bases at V and 10 bases at J, with 21 bases in the middle. CDR3 region: CASQVGGAGREQFF. CDR3 DNA: TGTGCCAGCCAAGTGGGGGGGGCTGGTCGGGAGCAGTTCTTC.

The chain employs TRBV10-3 and TRBJ1-1; maybe TRBD1 (6 bases). CDR3 length: 15 residues. The germline V gene has CDR1 ENHRY and CDR2 SYGVKD. The V and J ends lost 4 bases and 3 bases respectively, with 15 bases between them. DNA of the CDR3: TGTGCCATCAGTGTCAGGGGAACTTTGGACACTGAAGCTTTCTTT. This encodes CAISVRGTLDTEAFF.

The rearrangement joins TRBV5-1 to TRBJ2-5; possible D gene TRBD1, 6 bases. Deletions cut 0 bases from V and 14 bases from J, with 11 bases between. There are 11 residues in the CDR3. CDR1 and CDR2 from the germline V gene are SGHRS and YFSETQ. Here the CDR3 DNA reads TGCGCCAGCAGCTTGGCCGGCAGGGGTTACTTC. This codes for CASSLAGRGYF.

The chain combines TRBV13 with TRBJ1-1, with 7 bases matching TRBD1. Germline V gene sequence: CDR1 PRHDT, CDR2 FYEKMQ (reference sequence). This CDR3 contains 15 residues. The V and J ends lost 3 bases and 8 bases, in that order; junction bases with no gene match: 12. CDR3 bases: TGTGCCAGCAGCTTCGGGGCAGTTTGGACAGGCGAAGCTTTCTTT. It yields the protein CASSFGAVWTGEAFF.

The chain couples TRBV30 to TRBJ1-5; a weak D match, TRBD1 (5 bases). The germline V gene has CDR1 GTSNPN and CDR2 SVGIG (reference sequence). This CDR3 region has 17 residues. Trimming removed 4 bases at V and 6 bases at J, with 25 bases between. The chain's CDR3 is CAWTPGGMAVMGQPQHF. Written as DNA, the CDR3 is TGTGCCTGGACTCCTGGGGGGATGGCGGTTATGGGTCAGCCCCAGCATTTT. Full variable domain (outside the CDR3, taken from reference TRBV30 and TRBJ1-5): SQTIHQWPATLVQPVGSPLSLECTVEGTSNPNLYWYRQAAGRGLQLLFYSVGIGQISSEVPQNLSASRPQDRQFILSSKKLLLSDSGFYLCAWTPGGMAVMGQPQHFGDGTRLSIL.

The chain carries TRBV11-2 and TRBJ2-5, with 11 bases identical to TRBD2. This CDR3 is 15 amino acids long. CDR1 and CDR2 from the germline V gene are SGHAT and FQNNGV. The ends lost 5 bases at V and 2 bases at J; junction bases unmatched: 4. The CDR3 loop reads CASSPSSGGQETQYF. CDR3 coding DNA: TGTGCCAGCAGCCCCTCTAGCGGGGGGCAAGAGACCCAGTACTTC.

The J gene is TRBJ2-7, the V gene TRBV30; TRBD2 matches at 9 bases. J gave up 7 bases and V 0 bases, and 10 bases lay outside the gene matches. The germline V gene has CDR1 GTSNPN and CDR2 SVGIG (reference sequence). This CDR3 comprises 15 residues. CDR3 nucleotides: TGTGCCTGGAGTGTACTGGGCGGGGGGGCGGATGAGCAGTACTTC. This gives the protein CAWSVLGGGADEQYF.

The rearrangement uses TRBV30 and TRBJ2-7; no firm D call. This CDR3 is 11 amino acids long. Germline loops: CDR1 GTSNPN, CDR2 SVGIG (reference sequence). In nucleotides, the CDR3 is TGTGCTGGTGGGCGGTACTACGAGCAGTACTTC. This translates into CAGGRYYEQYF.

The chain recombines TRBV4-3 with TRBJ2-2; D perhaps matches TRBD2 (6 bases). This CDR3 region has 15 residues. In germline, CDR1 is LGHNA, CDR2 YSLEER. V was cut by 1 base and J by 4 bases, with 10 bases left in between. Written as DNA, the CDR3 is TGCGCCAGCAGCCAAGCTGCGGGGACCACCGGGGAGCTGTTTTTT. This codes for CASSQAAGTTGELFF.

The rearrangement uses TRBV5-4 and TRBJ2-7, with 7 bases matching TRBD2. V trimming: 0 bases; J trimming: 7 bases; junction bases outside the gene matches: 7. From germline, CDR1 is SGHNT and CDR2 YYREEE (reference sequence). This CDR3 region has 14 residues. CDR3 coding DNA: TGTGCCAGCAGCTTGGGGCGGGGGATGGGGGAGCAGTACTTC. Translating it yields CASSLGRGMGEQYF.

The rearrangement joins TRBV7-2 to TRBJ2-2; weak D call: TRBD2 (5 bases). CDR1 and CDR2 (germline): SGHTA, FQGNSA. The CDR3 is 14 amino acids. V lost 2 bases and J 4 bases, leaving 8 bases between the germline ends. This CDR3 reads CASSLRGSTGELFF. In DNA form, the CDR3 reads TGTGCCAGCAGCTTACGGGGATCCACCGGGGAGCTGTTTTTT.

This rearrangement joins TRBV18 to TRBJ1-4; D remains unclear. The germline V and J ends were trimmed by 6 bases and 7 bases, with 18 bases remaining between them. The CDR3 runs 15 residues. The V gene's germline CDR1 is KGHSH and CDR2 LQKENI. The CDR3 region is CASSLLTLRGEKLFF. Here the CDR3 DNA reads TGTGCCAGCTCCCTACTCACCCTACGCGGTGAAAAACTGTTTTTT.

This clone was seen a few times. The chain employs TRBV4-1 and TRBJ2-5; D uncertain. Germline V gene data show CDR1 as MGHRA and CDR2 as YSYEKL. CDR3 length: 14 residues. The ends were cut back, 0 bases at V and 4 bases at J, with 9 bases in the middle. DNA for the CDR3: TGCGCCAGCAGCCAAGATCCGCGCGGAGAGACCCAGTACTTC. This encodes CASSQDPRGETQYF.

The rearrangement joins TRBV6-1 to TRBJ2-5, with TRBD2 identical over 10 bases. CDR3 size: 15 residues. V dropped 3 bases and J dropped 5; count of bases not matched to a gene: 6. Germline V CDR1 and CDR2: MNHNS, SASEGT. As DNA, the CDR3 is TGTGCCAGCAGTGAGATGGGGACTAGCGCGGAGACCCAGTACTTC. Its translation: CASSEMGTSAETQYF.

This rearrangement joins TRBV7-8 to TRBJ2-5; TRBD1 is a possible D gene (6 bases). This CDR3 comprises 15 residues. Trimming took off 5 bases at V and 3 bases at J, with 16 bases between the two ends. Looked up from germline, CDR1 is SGHVS and CDR2 is FQNEAQ. The CDR3 sequence: CASSAHRVPKETQYF. CDR3 coding DNA: TGTGCCAGCAGCGCACACAGGGTTCCCAAAGAGACCCAGTACTTC.

This clone was counted between two and nine times. V and J are TRBV29-1 and TRBJ1-5; D possibly corresponds to TRBD1 (6 bases). The germline CDR1 and CDR2 sequences are SQVTM and ANQGSEA. V lost 6 bases and J 2 bases, leaving 14 bases between the germline ends. There are 14 residues in the CDR3. The CDR3 reads CSVSTGSGNQPQHF. The CDR3 nucleotides are TGCAGCGTATCCACAGGGAGTGGCAATCAGCCCCAGCATTTT.

The chain uses TRBV5-5 and TRBJ2-3; D gene unclear. In germline, CDR1 is SGHKS, CDR2 YYEKEE (reference sequence). V was cut by 4 bases and J by 2 bases, with 8 bases left in between. The CDR3 is made up of 13 amino acids. The CDR3 DNA is TGTGCCAGCAGCAGAGGTACCACAGATACGCAGTATTTT. This gives the protein CASSRGTTDTQYF.

This clone showed up just once. This chain connects TRBV6-1 to TRBJ1-1, with 7 nucleotides matching TRBD1. J gave up 0 bases and V 6 bases, and 4 bases lay outside the gene matches. CDR1 is MNHNS and CDR2 is SASEGT in the germline V gene. The CDR3 has 14 amino acids. The CDR3 DNA reads as TGTGCCAGCAGGTACAGGGGTATGAACACTGAAGCTTTCTTT. Its protein product is CASRYRGMNTEAFF.

The chain uses TRBV5-1 and TRBJ2-1, with a weak D call TRBD1 (6 bases). V lost 3 bases, J lost 3 bases, and 13 bases lay in between. Germline V CDR1 and CDR2: SGHRS, YFSETQ. The CDR3 spans 15 residues. CDR3 nucleotides: TGCGCCAGCAGCTCCGGGGTACAGGGCTACAATGAGCAGTTCTTC. Translated: CASSSGVQGYNEQFF.

The V gene is TRBV11-3, the J gene TRBJ1-3; the D is unclear. Per the germline V gene, CDR1 is SGHNT and CDR2 is YENEEA. The CDR3 sequence is 14 residues long. V lost 6 bases and J lost 2, with 11 bases in between. Written as DNA, the CDR3 is TGTGCCAGCAGTACCGGCAGCGCTGGAAACACCATATATTTT. Translation gives CASSTGSAGNTIYF. Full variable domain (remainder filled in from reference TRBV11-3 and TRBJ1-3): EAGVVQSPRYKIIEKKQPVAFWCNPISGHNTLYWYLQNLGQGPELLIRYENEEAVDDSQLPKDRFSAERLKGVDSTLKIQPAELGDSAVYLCASSTGSAGNTIYFGEGSWLTVV.

The rearrangement joins TRBV5-8 to TRBJ2-7; TRBD1 is a possible D gene (5 bases). V gave up 5 bases and J gave up 2 bases, with 14 bases separating them. This CDR3 contains 14 residues. Germline V gene data show CDR1 as SGHTS and CDR2 as YDEGEE. The CDR3 protein is CASSHTMDTYEQYF. The CDR3 DNA sequence: TGTGCCAGCAGTCACACCATGGACACCTACGAGCAGTACTTC. The entire variable domain, with the rest obtained from reference TRBV5-8 and TRBJ2-7, is as follows: EAGVTQSPTHLIKTRGQQATLRCSPISGHTSVYWYQQALGLGLQFLLWYDEGEERNRGNFPPRFSGRQFPNYSSELNVNALELEDSALYLCASSHTMDTYEQYFGPGTRLTVT.

The rearrangement links TRBV28 to TRBJ1-4; 8 bases are shared with TRBD1. Germline trimming cut 6 bases from V and 8 bases from J; bases unmatched to any gene: 17. In germline, CDR1 is MDHEN, CDR2 SYDVKM. The CDR3 extends over 17 amino acids. The CDR3 is CASSPMEYQGAGEKLFF. The CDR3, as DNA: TGTGCCAGCAGCCCGATGGAATACCAGGGGGCTGGAGAAAAACTGTTTTTT.

The chain joins TRBV30 to TRBJ1-5; 8 bases fit TRBD1. The ends lost 3 bases at V and 0 bases at J; junction bases unmatched: 16. Germline CDR1 reads GTSNPN; CDR2 reads SVGIG (reference sequence). The CDR3 contains 19 residues. This chain's CDR3 is CAWSASWTGPLGSNQPQHF. CDR3 DNA: TGTGCCTGGAGCGCCTCCTGGACAGGGCCCCTAGGTAGCAATCAGCCCCAGCATTTT.

The chain uses TRBV27 and TRBJ2-7, with D uncertain. The V end was cut by 6 bases, the J end by 0 bases, with 18 bases between. The germline CDR1 and CDR2 sequences are MNHEY and SMNVEV (reference sequence). The length of the CDR3 is 16 residues. The chain's CDR3 is CASSQDRYRSSYEQYF. The CDR3 coding sequence is TGTGCCAGCAGCCAAGATCGGTACCGGAGCTCCTACGAGCAGTACTTC.

This clone was picked up one time. The chain is built from TRBV7-3 and TRBJ2-2; 8 bases map to TRBD2. The CDR3 has 14 residues. V shed 7 bases and J 4 bases; nucleotides not matched to a gene: 5. Germline assignment: CDR1 SGHTA and CDR2 FQGTGA. CDR3 sequence (DNA): TGTGCCAGCACAGCGGGGGTAGGCACCGGGGAGCTGTTTTTT. The encoded protein is CASTAGVGTGELFF.

The rearrangement uses TRBV2 and TRBJ1-6; D ambiguous. CDR3 size: 13 residues. The germline CDR1 and CDR2 sequences are SNHLY and FYNNEI. Trimming stripped 4 bases from V and 7 bases from J, with 8 bases between. DNA for the CDR3: TGTGCCAGCAGTGGGATGGAGAATTCACCCCTCCACTTT. It yields the protein CASSGMENSPLHF.

In its sample, this clone was seen once. The same CDR3 also results from other DNA sequences found in this sample. The CDR3 DNA sequence: TGTGCCAGCAGCGTAGGCGGGGGTATGAACACTGAAGCTTTCTTT. This encodes CASSVGGGMNTEAFF. The chain couples TRBV9 to TRBJ1-1, with D possibly being TRBD1 (5 bases). The V end was cut by 0 bases, the J end by 0 bases, with 9 bases between. The CDR3 contains 15 residues. CDR1 is SGDLS and CDR2 is YYNGEE in the germline V gene. The whole variable domain, remainder taken from reference TRBV9 and TRBJ1-1, is DSGVTQTPKHLITATGQRVTLRCSPRSGDLSVYWYQQSLDQGLQFLIQYYNGEERAKGNILERFSAQQFPDLHSELNLSSLELGDSALYFCASSVGGGMNTEAFFGQGTRLTVV.

CDR3: CASIKTGYYGYTF. For the CDR3, the DNA is TGTGCCAGCATCAAGACAGGATACTATGGCTACACCTTC. V and J are TRBV5-6 and TRBJ1-2; TRBD1 is a possible D gene (6 bases). Trimming removed 6 bases from V and 3 bases from J, with 12 bases in between. There are 13 residues in the CDR3. Germline lookup yields CDR1 SGHDT and CDR2 YYEEEE.

The chain uses TRBV11-2 and TRBJ2-5; D unresolved. Germline V gene data show CDR1 as SGHAT and CDR2 as FQNNGV. The V end was cut by 5 bases, the J end by 3 bases, with 4 bases between. The CDR3 totals 11 residues. The CDR3 DNA reads as TGTGCCAGCAGCCCGAAAGAGACCCAGTACTTC. Translation: CASSPKETQYF.